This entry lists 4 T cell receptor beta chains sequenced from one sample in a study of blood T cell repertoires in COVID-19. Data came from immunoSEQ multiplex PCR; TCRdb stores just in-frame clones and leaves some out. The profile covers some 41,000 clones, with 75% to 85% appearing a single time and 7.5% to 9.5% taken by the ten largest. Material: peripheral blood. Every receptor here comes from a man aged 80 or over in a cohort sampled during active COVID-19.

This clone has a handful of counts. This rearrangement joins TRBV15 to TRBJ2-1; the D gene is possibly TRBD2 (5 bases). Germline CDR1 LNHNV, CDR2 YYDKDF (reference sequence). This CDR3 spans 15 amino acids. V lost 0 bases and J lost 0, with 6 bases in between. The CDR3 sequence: CATSREGSSYNEQFF. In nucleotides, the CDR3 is TGTGCCACCAGCAGAGAGGGGAGCTCCTACAATGAGCAGTTCTTC. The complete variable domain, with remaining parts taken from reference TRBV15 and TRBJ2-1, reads DAMVIQNPRYQVTQFGKPVTLSCSQTLNHNVMYWYQQKSSQAPKLLFHYYDKDFNNEADTPDNFQSRRPNTSFCFLDIRSPGLGDTAMYLCATSREGSSYNEQFFGPGTRLTVL.

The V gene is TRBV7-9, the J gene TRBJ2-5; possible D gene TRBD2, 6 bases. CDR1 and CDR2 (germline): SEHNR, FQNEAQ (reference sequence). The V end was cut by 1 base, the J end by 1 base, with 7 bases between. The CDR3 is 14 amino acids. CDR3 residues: CASSLGTTQETQYF. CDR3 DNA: TGTGCCAGCAGCTTAGGGACTACCCAAGAGACCCAGTACTTC.

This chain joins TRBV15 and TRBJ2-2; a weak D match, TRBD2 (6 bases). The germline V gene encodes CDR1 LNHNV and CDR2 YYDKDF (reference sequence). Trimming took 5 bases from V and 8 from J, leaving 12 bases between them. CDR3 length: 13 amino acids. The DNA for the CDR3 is TGTGCCACCAGCCCCGGGGCGGGGGGGGAGCTGTTTTTT. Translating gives CATSPGAGGELFF.

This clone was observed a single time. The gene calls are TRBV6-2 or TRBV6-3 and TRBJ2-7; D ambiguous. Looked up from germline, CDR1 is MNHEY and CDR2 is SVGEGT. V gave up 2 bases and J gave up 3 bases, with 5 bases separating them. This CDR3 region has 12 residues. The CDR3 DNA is TGTGCCAGCAGTTACAGGAGCTACGAGCAGTACTTC. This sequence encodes CASSYRSYEQYF.